The T cell receptor (beta chain) described here comes from a study of PD-L1 blockade in urothelial cancer. Indicated time point: peripheral blood 6 weeks after treatment start. Individual patients had between 1 and 8 samples, taken pretreatment and on-treatment. Clones were read by immunoSEQ multiplex PCR, and TCRdb kept only the in-frame ones, dropping some. The sample carries 29,000 or so clones, 84% recorded once. Specimen: PBMCs, collected around atezolizumab (anti-PD-L1) treatment. This sequence was found in a man in his 70s with urothelial cancer.

CDR3 sequence (DNA): TGTGCCAGCAGTTTATCCGGGACTACGAACACCGGGGAGCTGTTTTTT. The encoded protein is CASSLSGTTNTGELFF. V usage is TRBV27 and J usage is TRBJ2-2; 7 bases line up with TRBD2. Germline CDR1 and CDR2: MNHEY and SMNVEV (reference sequence). The CDR3 sequence is 16 residues long. V was clipped by 0 bases and J by 0 bases; unmatched bases: 1.